The source of this T cell receptor beta chain is a study of blood T cell repertoires in COVID-19. Living in about two dozen US areas, the participants were between roughly 18 and 95 years of age. The assay was immunoSEQ multiplex PCR, and TCRdb's table has in-frame clones only and misses some. The sample records some 350,000 clones, less than 90% being singletons. This CDR3 has 13 amino acids. Per the germline V gene, CDR1 is SNHLY and CDR2 is FYNNEI. Losses at the gene ends were 8 bases for V and 1 base for J; bases not matched to a gene: 4. The source is a woman aged 25 to 45 who had recovered from COVID-19. The specimen sequenced was PBMCs or T cells enriched from blood (not recorded which). The gene calls are TRBV2 and TRBJ1-1; the match to TRBD1 covers 7 bases. CDR3 protein: CASGQGENTEAFF. CDR3 nucleotide sequence: TGTGCCAGCGGGCAGGGGGAGAACACTGAAGCTTTCTTT.